The 30 T cell receptor beta chains below were found in one sample sequenced in a study of CD8+ T cells in alopecia areata. The authors extracted RNA and reverse transcribed it into cDNA as the sequencing template. Profiled with immunoSEQ multiplex PCR; TCRdb holds only in-frame clones, not every one. The sample lists about 180,000 clones, 65% to 75% occurring once. The sequences come from CD8+ T cells sorted from blood, collected at week 0. Source of these receptors: a human donor with alopecia areata.

The chain has TRBV9 and TRBJ2-3; 10 bases map to TRBD2. From germline, CDR1 is SGDLS and CDR2 YYNGEE. Germline trimming cut 6 bases from V and 6 bases from J; bases unmatched to any gene: 4. This CDR3 contains 13 residues. CDR3 region: CASNGLAADTQYF. The CDR3 nucleotides read TGTGCCAGCAACGGACTAGCGGCTGATACGCAGTATTTT.

The rearrangement uses TRBV7-9 and TRBJ2-7; D remains unclear. Germline loops: CDR1 SEHNR, CDR2 FQNEAQ (reference sequence). V lost 1 base, J lost 2 bases, and 6 bases lay in between. This CDR3 has 13 amino acids. For the CDR3, the DNA is TGTGCCAGCAGCTTAGTCTACCCCTACGAGCAGTACTTC. Amino acids: CASSLVYPYEQYF.

The genes are TRBV7-9 and TRBJ2-1; no reliable D call. The CDR3 runs 13 residues. Trimming took 0 bases from V and 8 from J, leaving 8 bases between them. Germline CDR1 SEHNR, CDR2 FQNEAQ (reference sequence). The CDR3 loop is CASSLALGDEQFF. CDR3 DNA: TGTGCCAGCAGCTTAGCGCTCGGTGATGAGCAGTTCTTC.

This chain's CDR3 is CASSLGEAQPQHF. CDR3 DNA: TGTGCCAGCAGCTTAGGGGAAGCTCAGCCCCAGCATTTT. The chain has TRBV7-8 and TRBJ1-5; D is ambiguous. The germline V gene has CDR1 SGHVS and CDR2 FQNEAQ. V dropped 1 base and J dropped 6 bases, with 7 bases sitting between them. The CDR3 sequence is 13 residues long.

The sample holds one count of this clone. V gene TRBV9 combines with J gene TRBJ1-1, with D maybe TRBD1 (5 bases). In germline, CDR1 is SGDLS, CDR2 YYNGEE. The CDR3 runs to 13 residues. V was trimmed by 3 bases and J by 4 bases, leaving 10 bases between them. CDR3 nucleotide sequence: TGTGCCAGCAGCGGAGGGGTCAGCACTGAAGCTTTCTTT. Amino acid sequence: CASSGGVSTEAFF.

This clone was seen a single time. This rearrangement joins TRBV23-1 to TRBJ2-5, with 7 bases fitting TRBD2. TRBV23-1 is an open reading frame, and its role is uncertain. This CDR3 has 17 residues. With V trimmed by 3 bases and J by 4 bases, 14 bases remained unmatched. The CDR3 region has the DNA TGCGCCAGCAGTCACCCACAATTCTTAGGACTAGGAGAGACCCAGTACTTC. Amino acid sequence: CASSHPQFLGLGETQYF.

The chain couples TRBV10-2 to TRBJ2-7; no definite D call. With 8 bases removed from V and 5 bases from J, the gap between germline ends came to 13 bases. This CDR3 contains 12 residues. CDR1 WSHSY and CDR2 SAAADI come from the germline V gene. CDR3 region: CASSNNRDEQYF. The CDR3 nucleotides are TGCGCCAGCTCGAACAACCGGGACGAGCAGTACTTC.

V is TRBV7-3 and J is TRBJ1-2; 8 nucleotides line up with TRBD1. CDR1 and CDR2 (germline): SGHTA, FQGTGA. V shed 5 bases and J 2 bases; nucleotides not matched to a gene: 7. The CDR3 spans 15 residues. CDR3 protein: CASSPTGGSNYGYTF. Written as DNA, the CDR3 is TGTGCCAGCAGCCCTACAGGGGGTTCGAACTATGGCTACACCTTC.

This clone was seen a single time. This chain connects TRBV29-1 to TRBJ2-1; 7 nucleotides line up with TRBD1. In germline, CDR1 is SQVTM, CDR2 ANQGSEA. CDR3 length: 14 amino acids. The trim removed 5 bases at V and 2 bases at J, leaving 6 bases unmatched. The CDR3 here is CSVPPGQPYNEQFF. DNA of the CDR3: TGCAGCGTTCCTCCGGGACAGCCCTACAATGAGCAGTTCTTC.

CDR3 DNA: TGTGCCAGCAGCTCCCGACAGTACACAGATACGCAGTATTTT. This encodes CASSSRQYTDTQYF. The chain links TRBV9 to TRBJ2-3; TRBD1 might be the D (5 bases). CDR1 is SGDLS and CDR2 is YYNGEE in the germline V gene. V was pared by 4 bases and J by 2 bases, with 11 bases between. This CDR3 has 14 amino acids.

This rearrangement joins TRBV29-1 to TRBJ2-7; D is possibly TRBD1 (5 bases). V was shortened by 4 bases and J by 3 bases, with 16 bases between the two germline ends. Germline loops: CDR1 SQVTM, CDR2 ANQGSEA. This CDR3 region has 14 residues. The CDR3, as DNA: TGCAGCGTTGTATCGATAGGGGTGGGCTACGAGCAGTACTTC. Translation: CSVVSIGVGYEQYF.

CDR3 sequence (DNA): TGTGCCAGCAGTTTATCCTGGGGACAAGCCTACGAGCAGTACTTC. Protein: CASSLSWGQAYEQYF. The genes are TRBV27 and TRBJ2-7; weak D call: TRBD1 (6 bases). The CDR3 consists of 15 residues. CDR1 and CDR2 (germline): MNHEY, SMNVEV (reference sequence). The V and J ends lost 0 bases and 2 bases respectively, with 11 bases between them.

This clone was counted at least ten times. CDR3: CASSNSRARDTQYF. As DNA, the CDR3 is TGTGCCAGCAGCAACTCCAGGGCTCGAGATACGCAGTATTTT. The chain has TRBV6-5 and TRBJ2-3; TRBD1 might be the D (5 bases). Trimming left V 6 bases short and J 5 bases short, with 15 bases between. Germline V gene sequence: CDR1 MNHEY, CDR2 SVGAGI. CDR3 size: 14 residues.

The chain carries TRBV7-2 and TRBJ1-3; TRBD1 matches at 7 bases. The V and J ends lost 3 bases and 1 base, in that order; junction bases with no gene match: 9. The CDR3 extends over 17 amino acids. Germline V gene data show CDR1 as SGHTA and CDR2 as FQGNSA. The CDR3 protein is CASSFPPRGKSGNTIYF. CDR3 bases: TGTGCCAGCAGCTTCCCCCCCAGGGGGAAATCTGGAAACACCATATATTTT. The full variable domain, rest sourced from reference TRBV7-2 and TRBJ1-3, is GAGVSQSPSNKVTEKGKDVELRCDPISGHTALYWYRQSLGQGLEFLIYFQGNSAPDKSGLPSDRFSAERTGGSVSTLTIQRTQQEDSAVYLCASSFPPRGKSGNTIYFGEGSWLTVV.

The chain joins TRBV5-6 to TRBJ2-1, with D uncertain. CDR1 and CDR2 (germline): SGHDT, YYEEEE. CDR3 length: 14 residues. Trimming pared 2 bases from V and 8 bases from J, leaving 14 bases between. In DNA form, the CDR3 reads TGTGCCAGCAGCTTAGGAAATCGACCCTATGAGCAGTTCTTC. This gives the protein CASSLGNRPYEQFF.

The chain recombines TRBV7-9 with TRBJ2-3; 7 bases line up with TRBD1. This CDR3 has 16 residues. V trimming: 7 bases; J trimming: 5 bases; junction bases outside the gene matches: 15. Germline CDR1 reads SEHNR; CDR2 reads FQNEAQ (reference sequence). The DNA of the CDR3 is TGTGCCAGCACTATGCCCCCAACACACAGGGGAGATACGCAGTATTTT. It codes for CASTMPPTHRGDTQYF.

This chain links TRBV27 with TRBJ2-7; TRBD2 is a possible D gene (6 bases). The CDR3 totals 13 residues. Germline V gene data show CDR1 as MNHEY and CDR2 as SMNVEV (reference sequence). V was shortened by 4 bases and J by 3 bases, with 10 bases between the two germline ends. CDR3 amino acids: CASSSGLFYEQYF. The CDR3 bases are TGTGCCAGCAGTTCGGGACTGTTCTACGAGCAGTACTTC.

This chain uses TRBV15 with TRBJ2-2; tentatively, D is TRBD1 (5 bases). CDR3 length equals 14 residues. V lost 5 bases and J 5 bases, leaving 12 bases between the germline ends. Germline CDR1 is LNHNV and CDR2 is YYDKDF (reference sequence). The CDR3 here is CATSLRQLTGELFF. The CDR3 coding sequence is TGTGCCACCAGCTTACGACAGTTAACCGGGGAGCTGTTTTTT.

The J gene is TRBJ2-3, the V gene TRBV19, with 10 bases identical to TRBD2. CDR3 length: 14 amino acids. CDR1 is LNHDA and CDR2 is SQIVND in the germline V gene (reference sequence). Losses at the gene ends were 5 bases for V and 1 base for J; bases not matched to a gene: 0. The CDR3 loop is CASSLAGGTDTQYF. CDR3 sequence (DNA): TGTGCCAGTAGTCTAGCGGGGGGCACAGATACGCAGTATTTT.

V is TRBV25-1 and J is TRBJ2-3; 8 bases align to TRBD2. This CDR3 contains 14 residues. J was trimmed by 4 bases and V by 3 bases; bases with no gene match: 3. Germline V gene lookup returns CDR1 MGHDK and CDR2 SYGVNS. The CDR3 protein is CASSDYGGADTQYF. As DNA, the CDR3 is TGTGCCAGCAGTGATTACGGGGGGGCAGATACGCAGTATTTT. The entire variable domain, with the rest obtained from reference TRBV25-1 and TRBJ2-3, is as follows: EADIYQTPRYLVIGTGKKITLECSQTMGHDKMYWYQQDPGMELHLIHYSYGVNSTEKGDLSSESTVSRIRTEHFPLTLESARPSHTSQYLCASSDYGGADTQYFGPGTRLTVL.

This sequence joins TRBV29-1 and TRBJ1-2; tentatively, D is TRBD1 (6 bases). From germline, CDR1 is SQVTM and CDR2 ANQGSEA. V lost 4 bases and J 6 bases, leaving 12 bases between the germline ends. This CDR3 spans 12 amino acids. The CDR3 DNA reads as TGCAGCGTTGTACAGGGTGAAGATGGCTACACCTTC. It encodes CSVVQGEDGYTF.

The chain recombines TRBV15 with TRBJ2-1; 10 bases line up with TRBD2. V lost 5 bases and J lost 3; bases outside the gene matches: 4. This CDR3 region has 15 residues. CDR1 is LNHNV, CDR2 YYDKDF, per germline (reference sequence). CDR3 sequence reads: CATSGTSGVYNEQFF. In DNA, the CDR3 is TGTGCCACCAGCGGAACTAGCGGGGTCTACAATGAGCAGTTCTTC.

J is TRBJ2-5 and V is TRBV5-6, with D uncertain. The CDR3 has 14 amino acids. V was pared by 4 bases and J by 3 bases, with 13 bases between. Germline CDR1 is SGHDT and CDR2 is YYEEEE. CDR3: CASSLPGHEETQYF. As DNA, the CDR3 is TGTGCCAGCAGCCTACCGGGCCACGAAGAGACCCAGTACTTC.

Only a few counts were recorded for this clone. This CDR3 is CASSKGQGSNQPQHF. The CDR3 DNA sequence: TGTGCCAGCAGTAAAGGACAGGGGAGCAATCAGCCCCAGCATTTT. The chain couples TRBV6-5 to TRBJ1-5; TRBD1 agrees at 9 bases. From germline, CDR1 is MNHEY and CDR2 SVGAGI. This CDR3 contains 15 residues. Losses at the gene ends were 5 bases for V and 1 base for J; bases not matched to a gene: 3.

A note on this clone: The same CDR3 arises from other DNA sequences in this sample as well. The chain uses TRBV4-1 and TRBJ1-5; no reliable D call. Trimming stripped 1 base from V and 2 bases from J, with 3 bases between. Germline V CDR1 and CDR2: MGHRA, YSYEKL. The CDR3 extends over 13 amino acids. The CDR3 DNA follows: TGCGCCAGCAGCCAAGGGGGCAATCAGCCCCAGCATTTT. It yields the protein CASSQGGNQPQHF.

A few counts support this clone. The genes are TRBV2 and TRBJ1-6; 7 bases agree with TRBD1. The CDR3 extends over 14 amino acids. V lost 1 base and J lost 8; bases outside the gene matches: 2. Germline CDR1 and CDR2: SNHLY and FYNNEI. The CDR3 DNA is TGTGCCAGCAGTGAAGGGGACAGACATTCACCCCTCCACTTT. It is translated as CASSEGDRHSPLHF.

This clone has just a few counts. V is TRBV29-1 and J is TRBJ1-2; D is possibly TRBD1 (6 bases). Per germline, CDR1 SQVTM and CDR2 ANQGSEA. Trimming stripped 7 bases from V and 6 bases from J, with 15 bases between. The CDR3 contains 12 residues. In DNA form, the CDR3 reads TGCAGCGCCTCGGAGGGGGGCGATGGCTACACCTTC. Protein product: CSASEGGDGYTF.

This chain connects TRBV29-1 to TRBJ2-7; possible D gene TRBD2, 6 bases. The CDR3 covers 13 residues. The germline V gene has CDR1 SQVTM and CDR2 ANQGSEA. CDR3 loop: CIRTPGATYEQYF. Written as DNA, the CDR3 is TGCATCCGCACCCCGGGAGCCACCTACGAGCAGTACTTC.

This clone was recorded a few times. This chain uses TRBV19 with TRBJ1-5; D call uncertain. CDR1 is LNHDA and CDR2 is SQIVND in the germline V gene (reference sequence). This CDR3 has 10 residues. CDR3 protein: CATGGQPQHF. The CDR3 DNA follows: TGTGCTACCGGTGGTCAGCCCCAGCATTTT.

This clone was detected only a few times. The chain carries TRBV27 and TRBJ1-1; no firm D call. There are 13 residues in the CDR3. Trimming took off 8 bases at V and 1 base at J, with 11 bases between the two ends. Germline V gene lookup returns CDR1 MNHEY and CDR2 SMNVEV (reference sequence). The CDR3 nucleotides are TGTGCCAGCCTACCGACGGGGAACACTGAAGCTTTCTTT. Translating it yields CASLPTGNTEAFF.